This T cell receptor (beta chain) was identified during a study of radiation and T cells in renal cell carcinoma. CDR1 is SEHNR and CDR2 is FQNEAQ in the germline V gene (reference sequence). Germline trimming cut 5 bases from V and 0 bases from J; bases unmatched to any gene: 8. The CDR3 consists of 17 residues. Repertoires were generated with immunoSEQ multiplex PCR, while TCRdb's copy carries only in-frame clones and drops some. In the table there are about 140,000 clones, 75% to 90% of which are singletons. As to time point: baseline pretreatment blood. The treatment here: 15 Gy SBRT to primary tumor, nephrectomy 4 weeks later.

Specimen: blood, collected from a patient whose treatment included radiotherapy and nephrectomy. The sequence derives from a woman in her fifties or sixties with renal cell carcinoma. This chain uses TRBV7-9 with TRBJ2-1, with 9 positions matching TRBD1. CDR3 sequence reads: CASSAGQGRNSYNEQFF. The CDR3 region has the DNA TGTGCCAGCAGCGCCGGACAGGGGCGGAACTCCTACAATGAGCAGTTCTTC.